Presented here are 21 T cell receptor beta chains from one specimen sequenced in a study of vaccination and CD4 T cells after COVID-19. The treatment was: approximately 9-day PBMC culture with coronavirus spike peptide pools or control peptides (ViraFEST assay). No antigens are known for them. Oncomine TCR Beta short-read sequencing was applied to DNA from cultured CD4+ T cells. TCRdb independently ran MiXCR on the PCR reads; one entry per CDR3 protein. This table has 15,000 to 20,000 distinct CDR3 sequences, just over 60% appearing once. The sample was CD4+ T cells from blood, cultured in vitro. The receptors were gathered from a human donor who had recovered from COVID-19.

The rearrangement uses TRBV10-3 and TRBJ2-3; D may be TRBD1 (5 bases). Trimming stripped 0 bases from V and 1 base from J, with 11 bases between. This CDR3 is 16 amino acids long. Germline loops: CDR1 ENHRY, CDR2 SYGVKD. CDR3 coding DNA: TGTGCCATCAGTGAGTCTGGGGTCAGGGGCACAGATACGCAGTATTTT. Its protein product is CAISESGVRGTDTQYF.

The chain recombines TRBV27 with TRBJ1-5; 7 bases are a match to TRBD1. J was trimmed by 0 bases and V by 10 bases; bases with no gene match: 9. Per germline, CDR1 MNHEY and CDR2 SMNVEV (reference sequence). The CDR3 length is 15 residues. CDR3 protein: CAKGPGQLSNQPQHF. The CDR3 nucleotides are TGTGCCAAAGGACCGGGACAGCTTAGCAATCAGCCCCAGCATTTT.

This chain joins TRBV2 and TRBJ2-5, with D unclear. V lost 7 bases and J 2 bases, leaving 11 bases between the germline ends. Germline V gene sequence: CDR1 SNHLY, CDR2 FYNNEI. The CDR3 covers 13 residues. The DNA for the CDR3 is TGTGCCAGCAATCGGGCAAAACAAGAGACCCAGTACTTC. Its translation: CASNRAKQETQYF.

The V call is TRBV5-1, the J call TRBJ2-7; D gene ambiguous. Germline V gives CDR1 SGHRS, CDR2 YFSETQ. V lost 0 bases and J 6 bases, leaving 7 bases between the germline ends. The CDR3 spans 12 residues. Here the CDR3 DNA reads TGCGCCAGCAGCTTGGTACCGGGCGAGCAGTACTTC. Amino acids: CASSLVPGEQYF.

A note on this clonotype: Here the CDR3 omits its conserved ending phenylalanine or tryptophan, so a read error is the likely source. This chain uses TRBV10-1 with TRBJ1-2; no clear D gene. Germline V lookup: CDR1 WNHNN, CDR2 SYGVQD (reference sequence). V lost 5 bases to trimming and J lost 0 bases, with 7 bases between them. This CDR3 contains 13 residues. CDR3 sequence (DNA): TGCGCCAGCAGTTCCGGATCTAACTATGGCTACACCCTC. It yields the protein CASSSGSNYGYTL.

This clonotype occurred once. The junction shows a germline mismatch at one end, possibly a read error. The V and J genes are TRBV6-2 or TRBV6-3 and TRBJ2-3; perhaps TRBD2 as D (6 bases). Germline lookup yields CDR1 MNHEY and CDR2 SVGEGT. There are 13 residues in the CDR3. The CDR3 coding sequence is TGTGCCAGCAGTTATTCGGGAGTAGATGCGCAGTATTTT. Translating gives CASSYSGVDAQYF.

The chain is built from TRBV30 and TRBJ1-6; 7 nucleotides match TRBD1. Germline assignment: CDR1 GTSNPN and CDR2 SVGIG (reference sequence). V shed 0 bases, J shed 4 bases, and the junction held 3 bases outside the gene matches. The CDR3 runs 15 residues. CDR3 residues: CAWSVGGQYNSPLHF. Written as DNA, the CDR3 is TGTGCCTGGAGTGTAGGGGGACAGTATAATTCACCCCTCCACTTT.

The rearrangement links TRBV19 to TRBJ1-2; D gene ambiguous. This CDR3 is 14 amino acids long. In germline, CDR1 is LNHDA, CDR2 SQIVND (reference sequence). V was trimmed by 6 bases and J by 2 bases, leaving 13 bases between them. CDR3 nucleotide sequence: TGTGCCAGTAGCGCGGGCGGGGTGAACTATGGCTACACCTTC. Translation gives CASSAGGVNYGYTF.

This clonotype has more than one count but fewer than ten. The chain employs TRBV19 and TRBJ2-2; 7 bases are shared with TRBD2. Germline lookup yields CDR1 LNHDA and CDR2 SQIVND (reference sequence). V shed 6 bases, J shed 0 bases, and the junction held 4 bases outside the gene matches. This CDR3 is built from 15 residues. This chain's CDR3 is CASRPLAANTGELFF. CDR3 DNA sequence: TGTGCCAGTAGGCCGCTAGCGGCGAACACCGGGGAGCTGTTTTTT.

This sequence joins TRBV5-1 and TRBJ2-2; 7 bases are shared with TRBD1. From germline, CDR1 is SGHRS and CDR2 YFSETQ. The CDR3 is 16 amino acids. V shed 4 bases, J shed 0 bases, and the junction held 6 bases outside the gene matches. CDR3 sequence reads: CASSPRQGSNTGELFF. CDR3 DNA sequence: TGCGCCAGCAGCCCAAGACAGGGATCGAACACCGGGGAGCTGTTTTTT.

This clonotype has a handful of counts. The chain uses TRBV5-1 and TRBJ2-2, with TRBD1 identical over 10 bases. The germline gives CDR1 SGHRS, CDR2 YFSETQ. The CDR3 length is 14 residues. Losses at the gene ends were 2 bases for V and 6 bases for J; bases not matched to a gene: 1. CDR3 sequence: CASSFGQGAGELFF. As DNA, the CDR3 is TGCGCCAGCAGCTTTGGACAGGGGGCCGGGGAGCTGTTTTTT.

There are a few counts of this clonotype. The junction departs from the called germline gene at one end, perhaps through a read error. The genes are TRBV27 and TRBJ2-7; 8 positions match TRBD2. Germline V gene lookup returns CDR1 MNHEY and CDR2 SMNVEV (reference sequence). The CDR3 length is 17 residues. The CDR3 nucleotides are TGTGCCAGCAGCTCTTGGGTTGCGGGAGGTCCGTCCTTCGAGCAGTACTTC. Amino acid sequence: CASSSWVAGGPSFEQYF.

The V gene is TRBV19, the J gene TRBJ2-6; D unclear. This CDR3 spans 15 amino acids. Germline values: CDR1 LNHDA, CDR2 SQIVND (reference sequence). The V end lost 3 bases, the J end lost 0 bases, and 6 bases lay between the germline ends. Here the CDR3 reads CASSIRFSGANVLTF. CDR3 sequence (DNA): TGTGCCAGTAGTATCCGGTTCTCTGGGGCCAACGTCCTGACTTTC.

CDR3 sequence reads: CAWSVRSVADTQYF. In DNA form, the CDR3 reads TGTGCCTGGAGTGTTCGCAGCGTGGCAGATACGCAGTATTTT. The gene calls are TRBV30 and TRBJ2-3, with D uncertain. Germline-derived CDR1 and CDR2 are GTSNPN and SVGIG (reference sequence). With 0 bases removed from V and 4 bases from J, the gap between germline ends came to 11 bases. The CDR3 is 14 amino acids.

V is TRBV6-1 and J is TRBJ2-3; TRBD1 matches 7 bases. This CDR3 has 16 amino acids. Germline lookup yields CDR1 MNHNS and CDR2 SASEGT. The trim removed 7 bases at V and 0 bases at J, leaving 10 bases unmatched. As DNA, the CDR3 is TGTGCCAGCATGACAGGGACAGCAACTAGCACAGATACGCAGTATTTT. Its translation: CASMTGTATSTDTQYF.

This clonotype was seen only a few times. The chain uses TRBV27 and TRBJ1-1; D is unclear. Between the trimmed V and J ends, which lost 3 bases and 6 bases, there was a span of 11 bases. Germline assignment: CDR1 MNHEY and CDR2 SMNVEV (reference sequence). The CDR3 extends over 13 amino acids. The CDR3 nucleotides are TGTGCCAGCAGTTTTGAGGGTCCCTCTGAAGCTTTCTTT. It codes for CASSFEGPSEAFF.

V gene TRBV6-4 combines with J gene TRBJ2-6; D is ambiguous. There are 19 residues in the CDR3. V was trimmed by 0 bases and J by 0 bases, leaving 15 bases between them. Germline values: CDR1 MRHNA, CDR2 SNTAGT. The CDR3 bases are TGTGCCAGCAGTGACTCGGTGAAGCTTCTTGCCTCTGGGGCCAACGTCCTGACTTTC. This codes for CASSDSVKLLASGANVLTF.

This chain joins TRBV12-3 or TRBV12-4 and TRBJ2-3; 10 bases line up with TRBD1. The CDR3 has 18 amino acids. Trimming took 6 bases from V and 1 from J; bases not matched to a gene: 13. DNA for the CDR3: TGTGCCAGCAGCTATACGACAGGGGGCGGACCGGGCACAGATACGCAGTATTTT. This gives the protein CASSYTTGGGPGTDTQYF.

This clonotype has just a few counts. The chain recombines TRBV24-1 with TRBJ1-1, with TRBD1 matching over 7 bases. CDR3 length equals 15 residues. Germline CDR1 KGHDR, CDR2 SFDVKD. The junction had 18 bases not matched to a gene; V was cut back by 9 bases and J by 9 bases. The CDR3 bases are TGTGCCACCCGACCGGGACAGTCAACAAAGGAACAAGCTTTCTTT. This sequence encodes CATRPGQSTKEQAFF.

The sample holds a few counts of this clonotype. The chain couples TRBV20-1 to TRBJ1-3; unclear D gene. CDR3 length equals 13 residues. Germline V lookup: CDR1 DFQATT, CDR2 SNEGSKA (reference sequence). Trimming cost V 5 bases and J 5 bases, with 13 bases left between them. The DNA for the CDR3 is TGCAGTGCTCGCCAGGACCACAGAAACACCATATATTTT. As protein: CSARQDHRNTIYF.

CDR3: CASSFAAEQYF. CDR3 DNA: TGTGCCAGCAGCTTTGCCGCTGAGCAGTACTTC. The chain recombines TRBV5-4 with TRBJ2-7; D gene unclear. Germline-derived CDR1 and CDR2 are SGHNT and YYREEE (reference sequence). The CDR3 is made up of 11 amino acids. V was clipped by 2 bases and J by 7 bases, with 7 bases between them.